These 25 T cell receptor beta chains came from one sample sequenced in a study of long-term antiretroviral therapy in people with HIV. Survey level was the resolution at which the v3.0 immunoSEQ assay ran. TCRdb's copy holds only in-frame clones and misses some; the assay was immunoSEQ multiplex PCR. Altogether around 26,000 clones are present, roughly three quarters being singletons, with the ten largest covering approximately 4.8%. Sequenced here: unsorted PBMCs, sampled 0.5 years after starting antiretroviral therapy. All receptors derive from a woman in her thirties or forties with HIV.

The chain uses TRBV19 and TRBJ2-6; TRBD2 might be the D (5 bases). The CDR3 sequence is 17 residues long. V gave up 0 bases and J gave up 1 base, with 10 bases separating them. The germline V gene encodes CDR1 LNHDA and CDR2 SQIVND (reference sequence). The chain's CDR3 is CASSIEVTGSGANVLTF. The CDR3 DNA sequence: TGTGCCAGTAGTATAGAAGTCACGGGGTCTGGGGCCAACGTCCTGACTTTC.

The chain is built from TRBV12-5 and TRBJ1-2; D is ambiguous. The CDR3 is 14 residues long. From germline, CDR1 is LGHNT and CDR2 FRNRAP. Trimming took off 6 bases at V and 4 bases at J, with 15 bases between the two ends. The CDR3 is CASGTSTGRYGYTF. The CDR3 DNA reads TGTGCTAGTGGGACTTCGACTGGGCGCTATGGCTACACCTTC.

The chain uses TRBV9 and TRBJ2-7; 12 nucleotides line up with TRBD1. This CDR3 contains 15 residues. V shed 3 bases, J shed 2 bases, and the junction held 3 bases outside the gene matches. In germline, CDR1 is SGDLS, CDR2 YYNGEE. CDR3 coding DNA: TGTGCCAGCAGCGCAGGGACAGGGGGCCCCTACGAGCAGTACTTC. Translating gives CASSAGTGGPYEQYF.

The gene calls are TRBV5-8 and TRBJ2-3; TRBD1 matches 8 bases. V shed 9 bases, J shed 1 base, and the junction held 7 bases outside the gene matches. This CDR3 region has 14 residues. The germline V gene encodes CDR1 SGHTS and CDR2 YDEGEE. CDR3 bases: TGTGCCATAGACAGGGGTGTGGGCACAGATACGCAGTATTTT. This gives the protein CAIDRGVGTDTQYF.

The chain employs TRBV4-1 and TRBJ1-1; D unresolved. The germline gives CDR1 MGHRA, CDR2 YSYEKL. There are 15 residues in the CDR3. Trimming pared 1 base from V and 0 bases from J, leaving 9 bases between. Here the CDR3 reads CASSQGPRMNTEAFF. CDR3 nucleotides: TGCGCCAGCAGCCAAGGACCGCGTATGAACACTGAAGCTTTCTTT.

The chain employs TRBV4-3 and TRBJ1-6; TRBD1 might be the D (5 bases). CDR1 and CDR2 (germline): LGHNA, YSLEER. The CDR3 runs to 14 residues. Trimming stripped 0 bases from V and 14 bases from J, with 14 bases between. The CDR3 sequence: CASSQDRPRGALHF. Here the CDR3 DNA reads TGCGCCAGCAGCCAAGACCGCCCACGGGGGGCCCTCCACTTT.

The chain has TRBV4-3 and TRBJ1-6, with D possibly TRBD1 on 5 matching bases. This CDR3 has 15 residues. The germline V gene has CDR1 LGHNA and CDR2 YSLEER. The ends were cut back, 1 base at V and 7 bases at J, with 11 bases in the middle. The chain's CDR3 is CASSQGPGANSPLHF. CDR3 DNA: TGCGCCAGCAGCCAAGGCCCCGGGGCGAATTCACCCCTCCACTTT.

V usage is TRBV7-9 and J usage is TRBJ2-5, with 10 bases lining up with TRBD1. The J call may be wrong; the DNA end is better matched by TRBJ2-7. This CDR3 contains 16 residues. Germline CDR1 is SEHNR and CDR2 is FQNEAQ (reference sequence). The CDR3, as DNA: TGTGCCAGCAGCTTATCCCGGGACAGGGGAATTTACGAGCAGTACTTC. It translates to CASSLSRDRGIYEQYF.

This chain joins TRBV18 and TRBJ2-5; TRBD2 matches 13 bases. The length of the CDR3 is 15 residues. V shed 2 bases, J shed 4 bases, and the junction held 1 base outside the gene matches. CDR1 is KGHSH and CDR2 is LQKENI in the germline V gene. The CDR3 DNA sequence: TGTGCCAGCTCACCAGGGACTAGCGGGGCAGAGACCCAGTACTTC. This translates into CASSPGTSGAETQYF.

This chain joins TRBV28 and TRBJ1-4; 10 bases map to TRBD1. Germline V gene sequence: CDR1 MDHEN, CDR2 SYDVKM. V was pared by 6 bases and J by 7 bases, with 8 bases of the junction left unmatched. The length of the CDR3 is 15 residues. The CDR3 protein is CASRGQGFRSEKLFF. The CDR3 nucleotides read TGTGCCAGCAGGGGACAGGGGTTCAGGTCTGAAAAACTGTTTTTT. The complete variable domain, with remaining parts taken from reference TRBV28 and TRBJ1-4, reads DVKVTQSSRYLVKRTGEKVFLECVQDMDHENMFWYRQDPGLGLRLIYFSYDVKMKEKGDIPEGYSVSREKKERFSLILESASTNQTSMYLCASRGQGFRSEKLFFGSGTQLSVL.

J is TRBJ2-3 and V is TRBV5-1, with D perhaps TRBD2 (5 bases). The CDR3 sequence is 15 residues long. CDR1 and CDR2 (germline): SGHRS, YFSETQ. V was pared by 4 bases and J by 5 bases, with 17 bases between. DNA of the CDR3: TGCGCCAGCAGCCCAATGAGGGCCAGCGGAGATACGCAGTATTTT. It yields the protein CASSPMRASGDTQYF.

The chain has TRBV30 and TRBJ1-5, with unresolved D. Looked up from germline, CDR1 is GTSNPN and CDR2 is SVGIG (reference sequence). Trimming took off 1 base at V and 7 bases at J, with 11 bases between the two ends. The CDR3 runs to 13 residues. The CDR3 region is CAWSEAFRQPQHF. DNA for the CDR3: TGTGCCTGGAGTGAAGCCTTTCGGCAGCCCCAGCATTTT.

A few counts support this clone. The gene calls are TRBV27 and TRBJ2-7; D not certain. V lost 3 bases and J 6 bases, leaving 9 bases between the germline ends. Germline lookup yields CDR1 MNHEY and CDR2 SMNVEV (reference sequence). CDR3 length: 12 residues. CDR3 loop: CASSLPPAEQYF. CDR3 nucleotides: TGTGCCAGCAGTTTGCCCCCTGCCGAGCAGTACTTC.

The V gene is TRBV5-5, the J gene TRBJ2-3, with 10 bases that match TRBD2. Germline V gene sequence: CDR1 SGHKS, CDR2 YYEKEE (reference sequence). Trimming at V came to 4 bases and at J to 6 bases, leaving 8 bases not matched to a gene. The length of the CDR3 is 15 residues. Here the CDR3 DNA reads TGTGCCAGCAGCCAGCGGGGGGGAGATCTTGATACGCAGTATTTT. Amino acids: CASSQRGGDLDTQYF.

The rearrangement links TRBV6-5 to TRBJ1-2, with 7 positions matching TRBD1. Trimming at V came to 6 bases and at J to 4 bases, leaving 5 bases not matched to a gene. Germline CDR1 reads MNHEY; CDR2 reads SVGAGI. This CDR3 is built from 13 residues. This CDR3 reads CASRRGQAYGYTF. Here the CDR3 DNA reads TGTGCCAGCAGGCGCGGACAGGCCTATGGCTACACCTTC.

J is TRBJ2-7 and V is TRBV11-2; D is possibly TRBD2 (6 bases). V lost 5 bases to trimming and J lost 0 bases, with 23 bases between them. The CDR3 runs 18 residues. CDR1 and CDR2 from the germline V gene are SGHAT and FQNNGV. The CDR3 DNA reads TGTGCCAGCAGCCCGGGGGTAAGGGCCCGATTGAGCTCCTACGAGCAGTACTTC. It encodes CASSPGVRARLSSYEQYF.

The V gene is TRBV28, the J gene TRBJ1-5, with no clear D. The length of the CDR3 is 13 residues. Germline CDR1 and CDR2: MDHEN and SYDVKM. Between the trimmed V and J ends, which lost 2 bases and 3 bases, there was a span of 5 bases. CDR3: CASSLVYNQPQHF. The CDR3, as DNA: TGTGCCAGCAGTTTAGTATACAATCAGCCCCAGCATTTT. Supplemented by reference TRBV28 and TRBJ1-5, the full variable domain reads DVKVTQSSRYLVKRTGEKVFLECVQDMDHENMFWYRQDPGLGLRLIYFSYDVKMKEKGDIPEGYSVSREKKERFSLILESASTNQTSMYLCASSLVYNQPQHFGDGTRLSIL.

The gene calls are TRBV7-2 and TRBJ2-4; possibly TRBD1 for D (6 bases). Germline values: CDR1 SGHTA, CDR2 FQGNSA. The CDR3 spans 12 residues. Trimming pared 1 base from V and 15 bases from J, leaving 13 bases between. The CDR3 DNA reads TGTGCCAGCAGCTTAGTGTGGGGGCCGTGGTACTTC. This encodes CASSLVWGPWYF.

The rearrangement links TRBV9 to TRBJ2-5; 7 nucleotides line up with TRBD2. The CDR3 consists of 15 residues. Germline V gene sequence: CDR1 SGDLS, CDR2 YYNGEE. J was trimmed by 5 bases and V by 4 bases; bases with no gene match: 11. The CDR3, as DNA: TGTGCCAGCAGCTCAGCGGGACGCCTCTCCGAGACCCAGTACTTC. Translated, it gives CASSSAGRLSETQYF. The full variable domain, in which reference TRBV9 and TRBJ2-5 provide the parts outside the CDR3, is DSGVTQTPKHLITATGQRVTLRCSPRSGDLSVYWYQQSLDQGLQFLIQYYNGEERAKGNILERFSAQQFPDLHSELNLSSLELGDSALYFCASSSAGRLSETQYFGPGTRLLVL.

This chain connects TRBV7-2 to TRBJ1-1, with D unresolved. V shed 4 bases and J shed 1 base, with 7 bases lying between them. Germline CDR1 SGHTA, CDR2 FQGNSA. The CDR3 length is 13 residues. The CDR3 DNA sequence: TGTGCCAGCAGCTGGCGGGGGAACACTGAAGCTTTCTTT. Amino acid sequence: CASSWRGNTEAFF.

The chain has TRBV18 and TRBJ2-6; D unclear. The V end was cut by 2 bases, the J end by 2 bases, with 13 bases between. The CDR3 is 17 amino acids. Germline-derived CDR1 and CDR2 are KGHSH and LQKENI. CDR3 DNA: TGTGCCAGCTCACCATTGGGCAGTCTGACTGGGGCCAACGTCCTGACTTTC. It codes for CASSPLGSLTGANVLTF. The full variable domain, with the rest looked up from reference TRBV18 and TRBJ2-6, is NAGVMQNPRHLVRRRGQEARLRCSPMKGHSHVYWYRQLPEEGLKFMVYLQKENIIDESGMPKERFSAEFPKEGPSILRIQQVVRGDSAAYFCASSPLGSLTGANVLTFGAGSRLTVL.

This rearrangement joins TRBV7-2 to TRBJ1-3; possibly TRBD1 for D (5 bases). From germline, CDR1 is SGHTA and CDR2 FQGNSA. The CDR3 has 16 amino acids. V lost 2 bases and J lost 1, with 12 bases in between. DNA for the CDR3: TGTGCCAGCAGCTTAACAGGCCCTAAATCTGGAAACACCATATATTTT. Translated: CASSLTGPKSGNTIYF.

V is TRBV2 and J is TRBJ1-2; TRBD1 matches 7 bases. CDR3 length: 15 residues. Germline CDR1 is SNHLY and CDR2 is FYNNEI. The V segment lost 3 bases and the J segment 5 bases; nucleotides outside the gene matches: 9. The CDR3 loop is CASSERGAGGYGYTF. The CDR3 nucleotides are TGTGCCAGCAGTGAGCGGGGGGCAGGGGGGTATGGCTACACCTTC. Full variable domain (remainder filled in from reference TRBV2 and TRBJ1-2): EPEVTQTPSHQVTQMGQEVILRCVPISNHLYFYWYRQILGQKVEFLVSFYNNEISEKSEIFDDQFSVERPDGSNFTLKIRSTKLEDSAMYFCASSERGAGGYGYTFGSGTRLTVV.

This clone has a handful of counts. V usage is TRBV7-9 and J usage is TRBJ2-1; a possible D gene is TRBD1 (6 bases). From germline, CDR1 is SEHNR and CDR2 FQNEAQ (reference sequence). This CDR3 comprises 14 residues. The V and J ends lost 5 bases and 7 bases respectively, with 15 bases between them. DNA of the CDR3: TGTGCCAGCAGCACATCGGAGAGGGGGAATGAGCAGTTCTTC. This codes for CASSTSERGNEQFF.

The chain uses TRBV7-2 and TRBJ2-5, with 8 bases matching TRBD1. CDR1 and CDR2 (germline): SGHTA, FQGNSA. The CDR3 has 15 residues. Trimming took 2 bases from V and 1 from J; bases not matched to a gene: 3. The CDR3 DNA sequence: TGTGCCAGCAGCTTAAACAGGGGGTTCCAAGAGACCCAGTACTTC. Its protein product is CASSLNRGFQETQYF.